This TCR beta chain was found in a study of T cells in Graves' hyperthyroidism and ophthalmopathy (dated by TCRdb to 2018 to 2020). Context from the whole study: Peripheral blood samples were taken at the time of initial diagnosis, prior to any treatment. In roughly six Graves' hyperthyroidism patients, the study also compared T-cell repertoires from thyroid tissue with T-cell repertoires from blood. TCR V-J signatures able to tell the groups apart were searched for in a discovery cohort of 95 or so patients, of whom over 40 had Graves' ophthalmopathy and about 60 had stable Graves' hyperthyroidism. The 75 to 100 discovery patients were randomly split 7:3 into training and test sets. An independent validation cohort of around 20 hyperthyroidism patients and about 16 patients who later progressed to ophthalmopathy tested prospective prediction of ophthalmopathy. After sampling, hyperthyroidism patients received methimazole starting at 30 mg daily, and ophthalmopathy patients received high-dose intravenous methylprednisolone. The paper describes TCR Vbeta CDR3 sequencing of 130 to 150 peripheral blood samples, made up of about 40 ophthalmopathy patients, around 78 hyperthyroidism patients and some 17 progressor patients. Points the paper makes about the study in general: Sample size was not statistically predetermined, and blinding of investigators to group allocation was not performed. In validation, the model predicted progression to ophthalmopathy with around 71% sensitivity and about 72% specificity, a median of roughly seven months before onset. Blood samples also contained most of the expanded thyroid clonotypes (frequency above 0.001), which suggests that blood repertoires may reflect thyroid immune responses. A model built on a 13 V-J signature distinguished ophthalmopathy from stable hyperthyroidism, reaching around 87% sensitivity and about 81% specificity in cross-validation and 80%/75% in testing.

Graves' hyperthyroidism was defined as stable when no progression to ophthalmopathy occurred over 18 months of follow-up. The hyperthyroidism patients were between 18 and 65 years old and newly diagnosed, with a disease duration of less than 2 months. The study excluded patients with uncontrolled infections, other autoimmune diseases, pregnancy or lactation. Diagnoses were based on clinical symptoms, serum thyroxine and TRAb, thyroid ultrasound and orbital computed tomography. Ficoll-Paque density gradient centrifugation was used to isolate PBMCs from under 11 ml of fresh peripheral blood. Trizol reagent was used to extract total RNA, and RNA quality was then checked on an Agilent 2100 Bioanalyzer. Amplification of TCR beta CDR3 regions was carried out from RNA transcripts. For the first round of RT-PCR on the TCR CDR3, the HTBI primer set was used together with the Qiagen OneStep RT-PCR kit. A second multiplex PCR round built the libraries, followed by size selection and purification. Sequencing of the libraries was done on an Illumina HiSeq2000 using paired-end 100 bp reads. From the authors' description of their analysis: SOAPnuke was used to process the raw data, throwing out any read that contained adapters or uncalled bases, had a mean Phred below 15, or lacked an exact constant-primer or identifier match. COPE v1.2.5 was used to merge high-quality paired reads, and clonotypes were defined as unique nucleotide sequences. MiTCR v1.1 was used to align the clonotypes against IMGT TRBV, TRBD and TRBJ reference segments. The analysis was restricted to V-J combinations with a frequency above 0.0001, which together covered 99.2% of the repertoires. The TCS score was defined as F50 (clonal expansion) divided by E x V (chaos), with BLOSUM62-based TCRdist calculated between CDR3 peptides within each V-J. Welch's t-statistics and random forest reduced roughly 530 V-J features to under 15, which were used in a naive Bayes classifier (R e1071). TCRdb handled the public reads itself, with Q25 trimming in fastp and clone calling in MiXCR, and kept productive beta chains. CDR3 protein sequences are deduplicated, and each keeps its most common genes and DNA. The V and J calls reflect TCRdb's pipeline rather than the authors' work. The sample yields 550,000 to 600,000 distinct CDR3 sequences; 16% were counted once. The ten largest clones take up 15% to 20% of the sample.

This clonotype was counted between two and nine times. What this receptor recognizes is not known. Base qualities are missing; no much larger clone stands one base away. Reading from cysteine to phenylalanine, the CDR3 counts 18 amino acids. The DNA shown is the 54-base CDR3, in frame from base 1. The junction shows trimming of 8 bases on V and 1 base on J, and the gene matches do not reach 16 bases of it. For CDR1 and CDR2, the germline V gene (reference sequence) lists WNHNN and SYGVQD. The sequence joins TRBV10-1 to TRBJ2-1; the central 8 bases match TRBD1. This receptor was obtained from a woman in her late teens or twenties with Graves' hyperthyroidism. Material for sequencing was blood. In nucleotide form, the sequence is TGCGCCAGCTCTCCCGGACAGGGTAGTGTTGGATCCTACAATGAGCAGTTCTTC. Its amino acids are CASSPGQGSVGSYNEQFF.